This T cell receptor beta chain was captured by sequencing in a study of cytomegalovirus exposure and HLA in healthy donors. At the level of the study: The same platform was used for the roughly 130 validation repertoires as for the 666 first-cohort repertoires, as reported in a later analysis. General observations from the study: The CMV antigen specificity of a few CMV-associated chains was confirmed through in vitro analysis.

The donors were members of the roughly 130-subject validation cohort (separate from the 666-subject first cohort). The table came from immunoSEQ multiplex PCR; TCRdb's copy has only in-frame clones and leaves some out. This sample carries some 250,000 clones, around 89% of them seen once, and the ten largest clones take 0.37%. There are a few counts of this clone. Antigen: not known. The CDR3 contains 14 residues. Per the germline V gene, CDR1 is MNHNY and CDR2 is SVGAGI (reference sequence). V dropped 3 bases and J dropped 5; count of bases not matched to a gene: 5. The specimen sequenced was PBMCs. J is TRBJ2-5 and V is TRBV6-6, with 8 bases lining up with TRBD2. This TCR was sampled from a woman between 18 and 29 years old in good health and CMV-seronegative. The CDR3 DNA follows: TGTGCCAGCAGTTATCGGGGGGGAGGGGAGACCCAGTACTTC. Amino acid sequence: CASSYRGGGETQYF.